A selection of T cell receptor beta chains follows, all from one sample in a study of T cell repertoires in ileal Crohn's disease. The table came from immunoSEQ multiplex PCR; TCRdb's copy has only in-frame clones and leaves some out. The sample records under 4,000 clones, 65% to 80% being singletons. The source material was ileal tissue. The source is an adult with Crohn's disease. CDR3s include the opening cysteine and the closing phenylalanine or tryptophan. Some rows have no size entry. The others give once, few or many, or a class for an expanded clone.

CDR3 protein | J gene | V gene | clone size | CDR3 length
CASSFKERPYEQYF | TRBJ2-7 | TRBV28 | hyperexpanded | 14
CAISEGEKETQYF | TRBJ2-5 | TRBV10-3 | once | 13
CASSLAGHDYGYTF | TRBJ1-2 | TRBV28 | - | 14
CASSQDWQLDRAGTEAFF | TRBJ1-1 | TRBV4-3 | - | 18
CASSLSTGVDTEAFF | TRBJ1-1 | TRBV27 | - | 15
CASSFPLSPTSGEDNEQFF | TRBJ2-1 | TRBV11-2 | - | 19
CASSSLAGGVNEQYF | TRBJ2-7 | TRBV27 | - | 15
CASSWGAGQGYEQYF | TRBJ2-7 | TRBV5-4 | - | 15
CASIGSAGTGYGYTF | TRBJ1-2 | TRBV19 | few | 15
CASSWGGRRTEAFF | TRBJ1-1 | TRBV7-9 | - | 14
CASRRQRDTEAFF | TRBJ1-1 | TRBV7-2 | - | 13
CASSVGQGNEQYF | TRBJ2-7 | TRBV10-2 | few | 13
CAWRPSGTYEQYF | TRBJ2-7 | TRBV30 | - | 13
CASSYSGREVSYEQYF | TRBJ2-7 | TRBV6-6 | - | 16
CASSKLADTDTQYF | TRBJ2-3 | TRBV5-1 | - | 14
CASSPDGRGTGELFF | TRBJ2-2 | TRBV5-1 | - | 15
CASSLGGLETQYF | TRBJ2-5 | TRBV5-1 | - | 13
CASSLSNEQFF | TRBJ2-1 | TRBV5-1 | - | 11
CASGRTGEDEQYF | TRBJ2-7 | TRBV6-5 | - | 13
CASSLDGAEQYF | - | TRBV5-1 | few | 12
CATVRTSGAQDEQYF | TRBJ2-7 | TRBV10-3 | - | 15
CASSFPAEGAEMNIQYF | TRBJ2-4 | TRBV7-2 | once | 17
CASSYTNTGELFF | TRBJ2-2 | TRBV6-6 | - | 13
CASSRGAAGGQETQYF | TRBJ2-5 | TRBV5-1 | - | 16
CASSQARVGRVKEKLFF | TRBJ1-4 | TRBV14 | - | 17
CASSLAGQGERAFF | TRBJ1-1 | TRBV5-4 | - | 14
CASSMGGARQPQHF | TRBJ1-5 | TRBV19 | - | 14
CASSLGRTGEYYGYTF | TRBJ1-2 | TRBV7-2 | - | 16
CASSEAIVRDLTNEKLFF | TRBJ1-4 | TRBV6-1 | - | 18
CATSIGTGGNEQYF | TRBJ2-7 | TRBV15 | - | 14
CASNPSGGPQPQHF | TRBJ1-5 | TRBV19 | few | 14
CASSNTGEANEKLFF | TRBJ1-4 | TRBV25-1 | - | 15
CASSFGGGPTDTQYF | TRBJ2-3 | TRBV5-1 | once | 15
CASSLEEGLPANRF | TRBJ2-7 | TRBV5-8 | - | 14